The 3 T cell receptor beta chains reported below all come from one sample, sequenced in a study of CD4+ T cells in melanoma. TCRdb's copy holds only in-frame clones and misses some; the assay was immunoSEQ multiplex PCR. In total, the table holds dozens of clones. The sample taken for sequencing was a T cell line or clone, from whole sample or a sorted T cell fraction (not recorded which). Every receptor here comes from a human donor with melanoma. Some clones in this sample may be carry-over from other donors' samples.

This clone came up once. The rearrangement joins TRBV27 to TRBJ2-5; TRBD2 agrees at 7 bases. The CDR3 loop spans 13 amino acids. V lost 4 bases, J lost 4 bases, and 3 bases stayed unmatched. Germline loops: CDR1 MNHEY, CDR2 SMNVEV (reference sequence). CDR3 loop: CASSSAGVETQYF. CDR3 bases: TGTGCCAGCAGTTCCGCGGGAGTAGAGACCCAGTACTTC.

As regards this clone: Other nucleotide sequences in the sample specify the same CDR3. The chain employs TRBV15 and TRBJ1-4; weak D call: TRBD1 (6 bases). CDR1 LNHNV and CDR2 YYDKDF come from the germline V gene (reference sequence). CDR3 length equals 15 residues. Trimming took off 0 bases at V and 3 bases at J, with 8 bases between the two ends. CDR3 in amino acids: CATSRDRGSNEKLFF. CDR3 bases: TGTGCCACCAGCAGAGACAGGGGATCTAATGAAAAACTGTTTTTT.

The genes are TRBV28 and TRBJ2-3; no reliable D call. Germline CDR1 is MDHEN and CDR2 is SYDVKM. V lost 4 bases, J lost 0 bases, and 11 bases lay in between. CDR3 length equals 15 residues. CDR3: CASSSGEPSTDTQYF. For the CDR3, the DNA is TGTGCCAGCAGTTCGGGCGAGCCTAGCACAGATACGCAGTATTTT. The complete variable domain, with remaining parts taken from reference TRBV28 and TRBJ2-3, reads DVKVTQSSRYLVKRTGEKVFLECVQDMDHENMFWYRQDPGLGLRLIYFSYDVKMKEKGDIPEGYSVSREKKERFSLILESASTNQTSMYLCASSSGEPSTDTQYFGPGTRLTVL.